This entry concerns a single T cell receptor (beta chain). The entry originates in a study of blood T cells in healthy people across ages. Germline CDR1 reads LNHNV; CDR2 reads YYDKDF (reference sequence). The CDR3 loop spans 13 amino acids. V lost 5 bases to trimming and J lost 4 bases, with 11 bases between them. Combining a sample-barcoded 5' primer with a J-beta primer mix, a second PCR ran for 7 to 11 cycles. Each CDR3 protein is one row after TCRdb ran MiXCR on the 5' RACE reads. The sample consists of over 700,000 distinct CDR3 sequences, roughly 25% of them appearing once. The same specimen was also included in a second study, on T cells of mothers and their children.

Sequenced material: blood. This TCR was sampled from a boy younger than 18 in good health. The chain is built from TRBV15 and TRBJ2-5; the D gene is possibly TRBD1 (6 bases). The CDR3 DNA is TGTGCCACCAGCCCATGGACAGCAGAGACCCAGTACTTC. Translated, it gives CATSPWTAETQYF.